Below, 27 T cell receptor beta chains from the same sample are listed, as sequenced in a study of neurological immune-mediated disorders. MiXCR, applied by TCRdb to the 5' RACE reads, yields one record per CDR3 protein. The table shows roughly 60,000 distinct CDR3 sequences, with about an eighth occurring only once. The sequenced sample was PBMCs. These receptors were taken from a man aged 60 to 69 in good health.

At least ten counts were recorded for this clonotype. The rearrangement joins TRBV5-1 to TRBJ2-5; D is unresolved. Deletions cut 3 bases from V and 5 bases from J, with 5 bases between. There are 11 residues in the CDR3. The germline V gene has CDR1 SGHRS and CDR2 YFSETQ. The DNA of the CDR3 is TGCGCCAGCAGCTCCCAGGAGACCCAGTACTTC. Protein sequence: CASSSQETQYF.

This clonotype was observed many times. V and J are TRBV7-2 and TRBJ2-7; D possibly corresponds to TRBD1 (5 bases). The germline V gene has CDR1 SGHTA and CDR2 FQGNSA. Trimming took 1 base from V and 5 from J, leaving 6 bases between them. This CDR3 is 12 amino acids long. This CDR3 is CASSLVGDEQYF. The CDR3 DNA sequence: TGTGCCAGCAGCTTAGTAGGGGACGAGCAGTACTTC.

The chain couples TRBV6-6 to TRBJ1-5, with D perhaps TRBD1 (6 bases). Germline loops: CDR1 MNHNY, CDR2 SVGAGI (reference sequence). Trimming removed 2 bases from V and 6 bases from J, with 14 bases in between. The length of the CDR3 is 15 residues. The CDR3: CASSYGRGKGQPQHF. CDR3 nucleotide sequence: TGTGCCAGCAGTTACGGGAGGGGGAAAGGTCAGCCCCAGCATTTT.

At least ten counts were recorded for this clonotype. The chain joins TRBV6-5 to TRBJ2-1; D assignment may be TRBD1 or TRBD2 (6 bases each). The germline gives CDR1 MNHEY, CDR2 SVGAGI. Deletions cut 2 bases from V and 14 bases from J, with 16 bases between. CDR3 length equals 13 residues. The CDR3 coding sequence is TGTGCCAGCAGTTACAACCAGGGGAGGAAAGAGTTCTTC. This encodes CASSYNQGRKEFF.

This clonotype was seen at least ten times. The DNA for the CDR3 is TGTGCCAGCAGCTTGGACGTTAATTCACCCCTCCACTTT. Translation: CASSLDVNSPLHF. This chain links TRBV7-9 with TRBJ1-6; the D is unclear. The CDR3 length is 13 residues. Trimming took off 3 bases at V and 6 bases at J, with 6 bases between the two ends. Germline V gene lookup returns CDR1 SEHNR and CDR2 FQNEAQ (reference sequence).

Points on this clonotype: A much more abundant neighbour one base away suggests this may be a read error. The conserved phenylalanine or tryptophan is not found at the CDR3 terminus, so this likely reflects a read error. This chain's CDR3 is CAWSVLDTRETQYL. CDR3 DNA sequence: TGTGCCTGGAGTGTACTTGACACCCGAGAGACCCAGTACTTA. The chain carries TRBV30 and TRBJ2-5; no clear D. The CDR3 has 14 amino acids. Trimming removed 0 bases from V and 4 bases from J, with 12 bases in between. Germline CDR1 is GTSNPN and CDR2 is SVGIG (reference sequence).

This clonotype was recorded at least ten times. V gene TRBV27 combines with J gene TRBJ1-2, with 12 bases matching TRBD1. V was pared by 2 bases and J by 6 bases, with 10 bases of the junction left unmatched. Germline V gene sequence: CDR1 MNHEY, CDR2 SMNVEV (reference sequence). The CDR3 has 17 amino acids. The chain's CDR3 is CASSLISTGTGGDGYTF. The CDR3 bases are TGTGCCAGCAGTTTAATATCAACAGGGACAGGGGGCGATGGCTACACCTTC.

V gene TRBV5-1 combines with J gene TRBJ2-2; TRBD1 matches at 7 bases. The V segment lost 2 bases and the J segment 6 bases; nucleotides outside the gene matches: 10. In germline, CDR1 is SGHRS, CDR2 YFSETQ. This CDR3 contains 16 residues. This CDR3 reads CASSFLQGRGAGELFF. The CDR3 nucleotides are TGCGCCAGCAGCTTTCTACAGGGGCGAGGGGCCGGGGAGCTGTTTTTT. The full variable domain, in which reference TRBV5-1 and TRBJ2-2 provide the parts outside the CDR3, is KAGVTQTPRYLIKTRGQQVTLSCSPISGHRSVSWYQQTPGQGLQFLFEYFSETQRNKGNFPGRFSGRQFSNSRSEMNVSTLELGDSALYLCASSFLQGRGAGELFFGEGSRLTVL.

This clonotype was observed at least ten times. The V call is TRBV5-1, the J call TRBJ1-2; maybe TRBD1 (5 bases). The V end was cut by 0 bases, the J end by 6 bases, with 9 bases between. CDR3 length: 13 residues. Germline V gene sequence: CDR1 SGHRS, CDR2 YFSETQ. Written as DNA, the CDR3 is TGCGCCAGCAGCTTGGGTGCAGGGCATGGCTACACCTTC. It is translated as CASSLGAGHGYTF.

This clonotype was seen repeatedly, ten times or more. The chain combines TRBV29-1 with TRBJ1-1; no clear D gene. The germline gives CDR1 SQVTM, CDR2 ANQGSEA. Trimming removed 4 bases at V and 1 base at J, with 4 bases between. The CDR3 length is 11 residues. CDR3 DNA: TGCAGCGTTGGGGAGAACACTGAAGCTTTCTTT. It yields the protein CSVGENTEAFF.

In its sample, this clonotype was seen many times. The chain joins TRBV6-2 or TRBV6-3 to TRBJ1-2; D perhaps matches TRBD1 (5 bases). Trimming removed 0 bases from V and 6 bases from J, with 5 bases in between. Germline lookup yields CDR1 MNHEY and CDR2 SVGEGT. The CDR3 contains 12 residues. CDR3 amino acids: CASSYSRDGYTF. As DNA, the CDR3 is TGTGCCAGCAGTTACTCCAGGGATGGCTACACCTTC.

This clonotype was counted at least ten times. CDR3 bases: TGTGCCAGCAGCACTCGGGGAGGGACCTTGGGAAGCAACGGCTACACCTTC. This translates into CASSTRGGTLGSNGYTF. V and J are TRBV12-3 or TRBV12-4 and TRBJ1-2; a possible D gene is TRBD1 (5 bases). The CDR3 consists of 17 residues. V lost 6 bases and J lost 8, with 28 bases in between.

The CDR3 DNA reads as TGTGCCAGCAGCCAAGGTGATCCAGGGCCCTACGAGCAGTACTTC. Protein product: CASSQGDPGPYEQYF. The rearrangement joins TRBV14 to TRBJ2-7; D possibly corresponds to TRBD1 (5 bases). Trimming removed 1 base from V and 2 bases from J, with 12 bases in between. CDR1 and CDR2 (germline): SGHDN, FVKESK. The CDR3 loop spans 15 amino acids.

This clonotype was detected ten times or more. The chain combines TRBV7-9 with TRBJ2-2; 7 nucleotides match TRBD2. This CDR3 region has 16 residues. J was trimmed by 5 bases and V by 9 bases; bases with no gene match: 15. The germline V gene has CDR1 SEHNR and CDR2 FQNEAQ (reference sequence). The CDR3 DNA reads as TGTGCCAGTGGTGTAAGGGAGGGATTGAAGACCGGGGAGCTGTTTTTT. Translating it yields CASGVREGLKTGELFF.

This sequence joins TRBV27 and TRBJ1-1; 7 bases are shared with TRBD1. After removal of 3 bases from V and 6 bases from J, the junction contained 7 bases not matched to a gene. Germline V gives CDR1 MNHEY, CDR2 SMNVEV (reference sequence). The CDR3 loop spans 14 amino acids. In DNA form, the CDR3 reads TGTGCCAGCAGTTTTCGACAGGGAGGACCTGAAGCTTTCTTT. Amino acids: CASSFRQGGPEAFF.

This clonotype occurred a few times. V gene TRBV12-3 or TRBV12-4 combines with J gene TRBJ2-1; D ambiguous. Trimming left V 6 bases short and J 8 bases short, with 8 bases between. This CDR3 comprises 11 residues. DNA for the CDR3: TGTGCCAGCAGCCGACGCCATGAGCAGTTCTTC. Encoded protein: CASSRRHEQFF.

This clonotype was counted a few times. The rearrangement links TRBV11-2 to TRBJ2-1; TRBD2 matches 8 bases. V was clipped by 5 bases and J by 8 bases; unmatched bases: 14. In germline, CDR1 is SGHAT, CDR2 FQNNGV. This CDR3 region has 16 residues. CDR3 amino acids: CASSRWGGAGVDEQFF. CDR3 DNA sequence: TGTGCCAGCAGCCGGTGGGGGGGAGCGGGGGTCGATGAGCAGTTCTTC.

This clonotype has ten or more counts. The V gene is TRBV7-6, the J gene TRBJ2-3, with D perhaps assigned TRBD1 or TRBD2 (5 bases each). Germline V gene lookup returns CDR1 SGHVS and CDR2 FNYEAQ. The ends were cut back, 1 base at V and 4 bases at J, with 15 bases in the middle. The CDR3 spans 16 residues. The CDR3 here is CASSLVVGTRADTQYF. The CDR3 DNA reads TGTGCCAGCAGCTTAGTTGTGGGGACGAGAGCAGATACGCAGTATTTT.

This clonotype was counted between two and nine times. The chain joins TRBV5-5 to TRBJ1-2, with D hard to call. Germline values: CDR1 SGHKS, CDR2 YYEKEE (reference sequence). The CDR3 sequence is 14 residues long. The V end was cut by 2 bases, the J end by 2 bases, with 10 bases between. CDR3 sequence (DNA): TGTGCCAGCAGCTTAGGACGGACCAACTATGGCTACACCTTC. Its protein product is CASSLGRTNYGYTF.

The sample holds many counts of this clonotype. The rearrangement uses TRBV6-2 or TRBV6-3 and TRBJ1-2; D is ambiguous. Germline values: CDR1 MNHEY, CDR2 SVGEGT. Trimming left V 6 bases short and J 5 bases short, with 13 bases between. The CDR3 sequence is 13 residues long. DNA for the CDR3: TGTGCCAGCAGCCCCCAGGTTGAGTATGGCTACACCTTC. Amino acid sequence: CASSPQVEYGYTF.

In its sample, this clonotype is medium-sized. V usage is TRBV5-1 and J usage is TRBJ1-4, with 8 bases that match TRBD1. This CDR3 is built from 16 residues. With 4 bases clipped from V and 5 bases from J, the junction kept 10 bases outside the gene matches. The germline gives CDR1 SGHRS, CDR2 YFSETQ. CDR3 loop: CASSPGQGLQNEKLFF. The CDR3 DNA follows: TGCGCCAGCAGCCCTGGACAGGGCCTACAAAATGAAAAACTGTTTTTT.

The rearrangement uses TRBV7-6 and TRBJ1-1; 8 positions match TRBD1. Germline trimming cut 5 bases from V and 3 bases from J; bases unmatched to any gene: 8. Germline V gene data show CDR1 as SGHVS and CDR2 as FNYEAQ. This CDR3 has 15 residues. This CDR3 is CASSTTGAPDTEAFF. In nucleotides, the CDR3 is TGTGCCAGCAGCACGACAGGGGCCCCTGACACTGAAGCTTTCTTT.

In its sample, this clonotype was seen many times. This chain links TRBV20-1 with TRBJ2-7; D unresolved. Between the trimmed V and J ends, which lost 0 bases and 8 bases, there was a span of 14 bases. This CDR3 contains 13 residues. Per germline, CDR1 DFQATT and CDR2 SNEGSKA (reference sequence). The CDR3 loop is CSARDTGSKKQYF. CDR3 bases: TGCAGTGCTAGAGATACGGGCAGCAAAAAGCAGTACTTC.

This clonotype showed up many times. The chain combines TRBV6-5 with TRBJ1-1; D may be TRBD1 (6 bases). The CDR3 has 15 residues. The V end was cut by 6 bases, the J end by 2 bases, with 16 bases between. The germline CDR1 and CDR2 sequences are MNHEY and SVGAGI. DNA for the CDR3: TGTGCCAGCAGCCCGTGGGTCAGGGGCAACACTGAAGCTTTCTTT. It is translated as CASSPWVRGNTEAFF.

This clonotype was counted at least ten times. The V and J genes are TRBV20-1 and TRBJ2-5, with 9 bases fitting TRBD2. Trimming at V came to 5 bases and at J to 1 base, leaving 8 bases not matched to a gene. CDR1 is DFQATT and CDR2 is SNEGSKA in the germline V gene (reference sequence). The CDR3 totals 15 residues. For the CDR3, the DNA is TGCAGTGCTGGAGTAAGCGGGGGGCCCCAAGAGACCCAGTACTTC. It encodes CSAGVSGGPQETQYF.

The sample holds many counts of this clonotype. This chain's CDR3 is CASSLGLSAGTQYF. In DNA form, the CDR3 reads TGTGCCAGCAGTTTGGGCCTTTCGGCCGGGACCCAGTACTTC. The V and J genes are TRBV27 and TRBJ2-5; D call uncertain. Trimming took off 3 bases at V and 7 bases at J, with 15 bases between the two ends. CDR1 and CDR2 (germline): MNHEY, SMNVEV (reference sequence). The CDR3 is 14 residues long.

This clonotype was counted many times. The chain is built from TRBV5-1 and TRBJ1-4; 7 bases agree with TRBD1. In germline, CDR1 is SGHRS, CDR2 YFSETQ. This CDR3 contains 16 residues. Unmatched junction bases numbered 5, after V lost 3 bases and J lost 0 bases. The CDR3 sequence: CASSSLGQATNEKLFF. CDR3 coding DNA: TGCGCCAGCAGCTCATTAGGACAGGCAACTAATGAAAAACTGTTTTTT.